Here is one TCR beta chain with its context. No cognate antigen has been identified for it. No much larger clone exists at a distance of one base, and base qualities are not known. This specimen comes from a study of shared clonotypes between healthy human individuals (dated by TCRdb to 2019 to 2021). Background on the whole study: Three men and two women, aged 18 to 49 years, made up the cohort. For each donor, three plates each were used for CD4 naive and CD4 memory, two plates were used for CD8 naive, and one plate was used for CD8 memory. To estimate repertoire size and how much clonotype sharing occurs between individuals, the study deeply sequenced the blood TCR repertoires of several healthy adults. Different laboratories and diverse techniques were used to prepare libraries and sequence TCR repertoires, to increase sequencing depth and limit assay-specific biases. Between about 0.8 and 9 billion PBMCs per donor were obtained by leukapheresis.

Summary of the overall study and its limitations: Clonotypes shared by all four sorted-subset donors showed higher generation probabilities than non-shared clonotypes. Incomplete sequencing was indicated by rarefaction of sorted-subset datasets, despite the large sequencing depth. Only blood was sampled, and tissue TCR repertoires likely differ from those in blood. Naive subsets generally had larger estimated clonotype richness than memory subsets did. The genetic and exposure-history diversity represented was limited by the small number of donors. Based on pairwise subsampling, the degree of clonotype sharing among donors was expected to be affected by sequencing depth. Across a few donors, approximately 5% of naive CD4, approximately 3.6% of naive CD8, under 2.5% of memory CD4, and under 0.45% of memory CD8 clonotypes were shared.

The CDR3 measures 13 amino acids from cysteine to phenylalanine. The retained sequence is limited to the CDR3, 39 bases, with the frame set at the first base. The germline V gene (reference sequence) gives CDR1 as WNHNN and CDR2 as SYGVQD. Trimming removed 6 bases from V and 3 bases from J, leaving 10 bases between the germline ends. Healthy HIV-negative adults with no recently reported acute infections or vaccinations were included as donors. All donors were Caucasian adults living in Nashville, Tennessee, USA. CD4+ T cells were enriched through magnetic negative selection, after which naive cells were positively selected on CD45RA and the remaining negative fraction served as the memory subset. Blood was obtained by leukapheresis, after which PBMCs were separated by Ficoll-Histopaque density gradient centrifugation and cryopreserved in liquid nitrogen vapor phase. Purity and quantity of every magnetically sorted T cell population were checked by analytical flow cytometry. Genomic DNA was isolated from each sorted fraction and quantified by UV absorbance on a Nanodrop 2000c.

Using the deep immunoSEQ assay, multiplex PCR amplified TCR CDR3 regions from genomic DNA. Genomic DNA extracted from each cell subset was distributed evenly over all wells of several immunoSEQ 96-well plates, and each plate served as one replicate. For sorted subsets, about 200 ng genomic DNA, equal to 30,000 to 35,000 T cell genomes, was loaded into each replicate PCR. Purified libraries were measured with a Qubit 3.0 fluorometer, size-checked on a Bioanalyzer 2100, and measured again with the KAPA Library Quantification kit. Every immunoSEQ 96-well plate was sequenced on a separate single-read 150-cycle Illumina NextSeq 550 flow cell. Concerning the study's data processing: The immunoSEQ output contained only junctional sequences without quality scores, so filtering could not match that applied to full-length reads. To assign V/J genes and CDR3, sequences were annotated using PyIR, a Python wrapper for IgBLAST v1.9, with IMGT germline references. Reads were filtered out if the reads had weak V/J assignments (E-value above 1e-6), no CDR3, stop codons, out-of-frame junctions, or ambiguous translated residues. A V3J clonotype was defined by an identical inferred V gene, J gene, and CDR3 amino acid sequence. The percentage overlap between two repertoires was calculated by dividing the number of shared unique clonotypes by the size of the smaller repertoire. RTK rarefaction, the Chao1 estimator, and Recon v2.1 estimates of unobserved clonotypes were used to assess repertoire richness. Generation probabilities were computed with OLGA for all TCRbeta clonotypes obtained by the gDNA method from several donors. What TCRdb holds here is the immuneACCESS table cut down to in-frame rearrangements. Part of the clones is not present; checked against another copy, under half of the missing clones reflect an unresolved V gene, and the others are unexplained. V and J calls and clone size come straight from that table; D and trimming were deduced from the DNA. This sample gives under 1,900,000 clones in total; less than 99% of them show up just once. The top ten clones comprise 0.36% of the sample.

This chain is built from TRBV10-1 and TRBJ2-3; the D gene could be TRBD1 or TRBD2, each one agreeing over 5 bases. The sequence was collected from a man in his thirties or forties in good health. The sample was naive CD4+ T cells sorted from blood. Per the publication, the cell subset or site label means: CD45RA+ positively selected. The CDR3 region: CASSGAATDTQYF. The DNA sequence is as follows: TGCGCCAGCAGCGGGGCCGCTACAGATACGCAGTATTTT.